This TCR beta chain is drawn from a study of cytomegalovirus exposure and HLA in healthy donors. There are 14 residues in the CDR3. V lost 2 bases and J lost 5, with 13 bases in between. Germline values: CDR1 MNHNY, CDR2 SVGAGI (reference sequence). PCR used 60 Vbeta primers and 13 Jbeta primers. Profiled with immunoSEQ multiplex PCR; TCRdb holds only in-frame clones, not every one. Altogether about 170,000 clones are present, approximately 67% being singletons, with the ten largest covering over 2.5%. This rearrangement joins TRBV6-6 to TRBJ2-7; D is possibly TRBD1 (5 bases). The source of this sequence is a man aged 40-49 years in good health and CMV-seronegative. Material for sequencing was PBMCs. The CDR3 sequence: CASSYGREGNEQYF. Written as DNA, the CDR3 is TGTGCCAGCAGTTACGGCAGGGAAGGGAACGAGCAGTACTTC.